The present entry profiles one T cell receptor (beta chain) with its context. The sample comes from a study of shared T cell receptors in the human thymus. The CDR3 is 12 residues long. With 4 bases clipped from V and 10 bases from J, the junction kept 3 bases outside the gene matches. Germline V CDR1 and CDR2: MNHNY, SVGAGI (reference sequence). Assay used: immunoSEQ multiplex PCR; TCRdb lists only in-frame clones, some missing. The table records 600,000 to 900,000 clones, 75% to 90% of them present only once. The same data also went into a second study, on human thymus T cells. From that report: Thymic tissue was derived from resections collected during corrective heart surgery.

The chain has TRBV6-6 and TRBJ1-4; 7 bases match TRBD1. What was sequenced was thymocytes. This TCR came from a girl under three years old with a congenital heart defect. For the CDR3, the DNA is TGTGCCAGCAGTTCCTCAGGGGGAAAACTGTTTTTT. Translation: CASSSSGGKLFF.